This T cell receptor (beta chain) was profiled in a study of memory CD4+ T cells and cytomegalovirus serostatus. Study-wide context: Of the healthy Belgian adults, 8 to 10 were CMV seropositive and approximately 25 seronegative. Study results and limitations: About 40% of the roughly 160 known CMV-associated TCRbeta sequences appeared in CD4+ memory.

The sort gate was single viable CD3+CD4+CD8-CD45RO+ cells for memory CD4+ T cells. After thawing, CD4+ T cells were positively selected. Sequenced by immunoSEQ multiplex PCR; TCRdb stores in-frame clones only, minus some. The top ten clones hold 2% to 3% of a sample with around 76,000 clones, roughly 78% of them seen once. Trimming cost V 5 bases and J 7 bases; bases outside gene matches: 8. This CDR3 spans 16 amino acids. Germline V gene lookup returns CDR1 SEHNR and CDR2 FQNEAQ (reference sequence). As to this clone: What it binds is not known.

The TCR sequence derives from an adult in good health and CMV-seropositive. Sequencing was performed on memory CD4+ T cells from blood. V is TRBV7-9 and J is TRBJ1-6; 10 bases are a match to TRBD1. CDR3 region: CASSTDPGQGNSPLHF. DNA for the CDR3: TGTGCCAGCAGCACAGACCCGGGACAGGGGAATTCACCCCTCCACTTT.